The 27 T cell receptor beta chains in this list originate from one sample, sequenced in a study of PD-1 blockade in mismatch repair-deficient tumors. Clones were read by immunoSEQ multiplex PCR, and TCRdb kept only the in-frame ones, dropping some. The sample has approximately 120,000 clones, around 87% seen once. The source was peripheral blood, collected 44 weeks after starting pembrolizumab. Receptors originate from an adult with mismatch repair-deficient cancer.

The sample holds a few counts of this clone. The chain joins TRBV6-1 to TRBJ1-5, with a weak D call TRBD1 (6 bases). The CDR3 runs 13 residues. V gave up 5 bases and J gave up 4 bases, with 9 bases separating them. The germline V gene encodes CDR1 MNHNS and CDR2 SASEGT. CDR3 sequence reads: CASSLQGNQPQHF. The CDR3 nucleotides read TGTGCCAGCAGTTTACAGGGAAATCAGCCCCAGCATTTT.

The chain couples TRBV29-1 to TRBJ2-7, with D perhaps matching TRBD1 (6 bases). Looked up from germline, CDR1 is SQVTM and CDR2 is ANQGSEA. Trimming took 6 bases from V and 6 from J, leaving 12 bases between them. This CDR3 region has 11 residues. This CDR3 is CSVKQGREQYF. The CDR3, as DNA: TGCAGCGTGAAACAGGGCCGCGAGCAGTACTTC.

CDR3: CASLILQAGEVSGELFF. DNA of the CDR3: TGTGCCAGCCTCATCTTACAAGCGGGAGAGGTTTCCGGGGAGCTGTTTTTT. The rearrangement links TRBV13 to TRBJ2-2; 8 bases are shared with TRBD2. V shed 8 bases and J 6 bases; nucleotides not matched to a gene: 17. This CDR3 comprises 17 residues. Germline values: CDR1 PRHDT, CDR2 FYEKMQ (reference sequence).

The chain employs TRBV4-3 and TRBJ2-3; 8 nucleotides align to TRBD2. Germline loops: CDR1 LGHNA, CDR2 YSLEER. V dropped 0 bases and J dropped 2; count of bases not matched to a gene: 4. The CDR3 covers 16 residues. CDR3 in amino acids: CASSQDPGGVTDTQYF. The CDR3, as DNA: TGCGCCAGCAGCCAAGATCCGGGAGGGGTCACAGATACGCAGTATTTT.

The rearrangement joins TRBV30 to TRBJ1-2; no firm D call. This CDR3 spans 13 amino acids. Germline V lookup: CDR1 GTSNPN, CDR2 SVGIG (reference sequence). Trimming removed 1 base from V and 4 bases from J, with 10 bases in between. The CDR3 is CAWSGRILYGYTF. The DNA of the CDR3 is TGTGCCTGGAGTGGAAGAATTCTCTATGGCTACACCTTC. Looking up the rest from reference TRBV30 and TRBJ1-2 gives the full variable domain: SQTIHQWPATLVQPVGSPLSLECTVEGTSNPNLYWYRQAAGRGLQLLFYSVGIGQISSEVPQNLSASRPQDRQFILSSKKLLLSDSGFYLCAWSGRILYGYTFGSGTRLTVV.

Here the CDR3 reads CASSIQQGSGNTIYF. The CDR3 DNA follows: TGTGCCAGTAGTATACAACAGGGGAGTGGAAACACCATATATTTT. The genes are TRBV19 and TRBJ1-3; 7 bases map to TRBD1. This CDR3 contains 15 residues. Per germline, CDR1 LNHDA and CDR2 SQIVND (reference sequence). Trimming removed 2 bases from V and 3 bases from J; junction bases left unmatched: 4.

The chain couples TRBV11-2 to TRBJ1-2; D perhaps matches TRBD1 (6 bases). V lost 4 bases, J lost 8 bases, and 17 bases lay in between. Germline V gene lookup returns CDR1 SGHAT and CDR2 FQNNGV. This CDR3 contains 14 residues. The CDR3 DNA reads TGTGCCAGCAGCTCAAGCCAGGGGTCCCTAGGCTACACCTTC. It yields the protein CASSSSQGSLGYTF.

V is TRBV12-2 and J is TRBJ2-7; TRBD2 was called by the table and not checked on the DNA. TRBV12-2 is termed a pseudogene. The CDR3 spans 14 residues. As DNA, the CDR3 is TGTGCAAGTCGCCCTTTGATAGGGGGGGACGAGCAGTACTTC. Amino acid sequence: CASRPLIGGDEQYF.

The rearrangement links TRBV4-2 to TRBJ1-2, with 9 bases identical to TRBD1. The CDR3 covers 15 residues. Trimming removed 1 base from V and 2 bases from J; junction bases left unmatched: 2. Germline-derived CDR1 and CDR2 are LGHNA and YNFKEQ. DNA of the CDR3: TGTGCCAGCAGCCAAGTTGGGACAGGGAACTATGGCTACACCTTC. Translated, it gives CASSQVGTGNYGYTF.

This clone has just a few counts. V gene TRBV30 combines with J gene TRBJ2-7, with TRBD2 identical over 8 bases. CDR1 GTSNPN and CDR2 SVGIG come from the germline V gene (reference sequence). V was pared by 8 bases and J by 0 bases, with 3 bases of the junction left unmatched. The CDR3 covers 12 residues. CDR3 DNA: TGTGCCATCAGCGGGAGCTCCTACGAGCAGTACTTC. This gives the protein CAISGSSYEQYF. The variable domain in full, with the rest retrieved from reference TRBV30 and TRBJ2-7, is SQTIHQWPATLVQPVGSPLSLECTVEGTSNPNLYWYRQAAGRGLQLLFYSVGIGQISSEVPQNLSASRPQDRQFILSSKKLLLSDSGFYLCAISGSSYEQYFGPGTRLTVT.

This rearrangement joins TRBV9 to TRBJ2-1; weak D call: TRBD2 (6 bases). CDR1 is SGDLS and CDR2 is YYNGEE in the germline V gene. This CDR3 is 13 amino acids long. Trimming shortened V by 0 bases and J by 8 bases, and 9 bases separated the two germline ends. In nucleotides, the CDR3 is TGTGCCAGCAGCGTAGGGGGCGGGGATGAGCAGTTCTTC. Translated: CASSVGGGDEQFF.

The chain has TRBV4-1 and TRBJ1-2, with 7 nucleotides matching TRBD1. V was clipped by 3 bases and J by 7 bases; unmatched bases: 8. Germline CDR1 is MGHRA and CDR2 is YSYEKL. This CDR3 is 14 amino acids long. The CDR3 nucleotides are TGCGCCAGCAGCCACGACACAGGGGTGCTTGGCTACACCTTC. Translation gives CASSHDTGVLGYTF.

The chain carries TRBV5-6 and TRBJ2-1; 10 bases are a match to TRBD2. J gave up 0 bases and V 0 bases, and 3 bases lay outside the gene matches. The CDR3 is 17 amino acids. Germline V gene sequence: CDR1 SGHDT, CDR2 YYEEEE. DNA of the CDR3: TGTGCCAGCAGCTTGGGGAGCGGGAGGGCCTCCTACAATGAGCAGTTCTTC. Encoded protein: CASSLGSGRASYNEQFF. Based on the CDR3 plus reference TRBV5-6 and TRBJ2-1, the full variable domain is DAGVTQSPTHLIKTRGQQVTLRCSPKSGHDTVSWYQQALGQGPQFIFQYYEEEERQRGNFPDRFSGHQFPNYSSELNVNALLLGDSALYLCASSLGSGRASYNEQFFGPGTRLTVL.

The rearrangement uses TRBV4-1 and TRBJ2-2; 9 bases fit TRBD2. The CDR3 loop spans 16 amino acids. V dropped 0 bases and J dropped 7; count of bases not matched to a gene: 6. CDR1 is MGHRA and CDR2 is YSYEKL in the germline V gene. CDR3 nucleotide sequence: TGCGCCAGCAGCCAAGAGGGCGGGAGGGCCGGCGGGGAGCTGTTTTTT. Its protein is CASSQEGGRAGGELFF.

V gene TRBV11-2 combines with J gene TRBJ1-1; D uncertain. Deletions cut 1 base from V and 1 base from J, with 4 bases between. Per the germline V gene, CDR1 is SGHAT and CDR2 is FQNNGV. The CDR3 has 13 amino acids. Here the CDR3 reads CASSLVGNTEAFF. For the CDR3, the DNA is TGTGCCAGCAGCTTAGTTGGGAACACTGAAGCTTTCTTT. Complete variable domain (other parts from reference TRBV11-2 and TRBJ1-1): EAGVAQSPRYKIIEKRQSVAFWCNPISGHATLYWYQQILGQGPKLLIQFQNNGVVDDSQLPKDRFSAERLKGVDSTLKIQPAKLEDSAVYLCASSLVGNTEAFFGQGTRLTVV.

The gene calls are TRBV25-1 and TRBJ2-7; tentatively, D is TRBD1 or TRBD2 (5 bases each). The CDR3 extends over 13 amino acids. Germline V gene data show CDR1 as MGHDK and CDR2 as SYGVNS. V was clipped by 6 bases and J by 2 bases, with 11 bases between them. CDR3 loop: CASRKLGAYEQYF. CDR3 nucleotides: TGTGCCAGCAGAAAGTTGGGGGCCTACGAGCAGTACTTC.

The V and J genes are TRBV7-6 and TRBJ2-7, with 8 bases lining up with TRBD1. This CDR3 is built from 16 residues. Germline CDR1 is SGHVS and CDR2 is FNYEAQ. V gave up 1 base and J gave up 6 bases; unmatched junction bases: 11. CDR3 sequence: CASSLGQGAPGGEQYF. The CDR3 coding sequence is TGTGCCAGCAGCTTAGGCCAGGGGGCGCCCGGAGGCGAGCAGTACTTC.

In its sample, this clone was seen once. The chain uses TRBV27 and TRBJ2-1; the D gene could be TRBD1 or TRBD2 (5 bases each). CDR3 length: 12 amino acids. Germline CDR1 and CDR2: MNHEY and SMNVEV (reference sequence). V lost 7 bases, J lost 9 bases, and 13 bases lay in between. The CDR3 region is CASTTARGEQFF. CDR3 nucleotides: TGTGCCAGCACAACTGCGAGGGGTGAGCAGTTCTTC.

The CDR3 DNA reads TGTGCCAGCAGCTCCAAGGGTGGGACGGTCCTGGAGACCCAGTACTTC. As protein: CASSSKGGTVLETQYF. This chain connects TRBV9 to TRBJ2-5, with D perhaps matching TRBD1 or TRBD2 (5 bases each). This CDR3 has 16 amino acids. V dropped 4 bases and J dropped 5 bases, with 21 bases sitting between them. Germline-derived CDR1 and CDR2 are SGDLS and YYNGEE.

This chain uses TRBV18 with TRBJ2-1, with 7 bases lining up with TRBD1. The CDR3 loop spans 15 amino acids. Germline V gives CDR1 KGHSH, CDR2 LQKENI. The V gene end was trimmed by 6 bases and the J gene end by 3 bases; junction bases not matched to a gene: 8. The CDR3 nucleotides are TGTGCCAGCTCGTTTACAGGGGACCTCTACAATGAGCAGTTCTTC. Its translation: CASSFTGDLYNEQFF.

The chain has TRBV2 and TRBJ2-7, with 12 bases that match TRBD2. CDR1 is SNHLY and CDR2 is FYNNEI in the germline V gene. The length of the CDR3 is 14 residues. V lost 6 bases to trimming and J lost 2 bases; unmatched junction nucleotides: 2. CDR3 bases: TGTGCCAGCAGGACTAGCGGGAGTACCTACGAGCAGTACTTC. It codes for CASRTSGSTYEQYF.

This chain uses TRBV13 with TRBJ2-7, with D tentatively TRBD2 (6 bases). The V end was cut by 0 bases, the J end by 6 bases, with 15 bases between. Germline V gene data show CDR1 as PRHDT and CDR2 as FYEKMQ (reference sequence). CDR3 length: 15 amino acids. The CDR3 sequence: CASSLGLRGGGEQYF. Here the CDR3 DNA reads TGTGCCAGCAGCTTAGGCTTGCGGGGCGGCGGCGAGCAGTACTTC.

V usage is TRBV2 and J usage is TRBJ2-7; 7 bases fit TRBD2. The CDR3 extends over 15 amino acids. With V trimmed by 6 bases and J by 2 bases, 10 bases remained unmatched. The germline V gene encodes CDR1 SNHLY and CDR2 FYNNEI. CDR3 nucleotide sequence: TGTGCCAGCAGCGTGGGCGGGAGTTTTACCTACGAGCAGTACTTC. Its protein is CASSVGGSFTYEQYF.

The V and J genes are TRBV27 and TRBJ1-4; TRBD1 is a possible D gene (6 bases). Germline CDR1 MNHEY, CDR2 SMNVEV (reference sequence). Trimming took 5 bases from V and 4 from J, leaving 17 bases between them. CDR3 size: 16 residues. CDR3 in amino acids: CASSLFLDSGNEKLFF. In DNA form, the CDR3 reads TGTGCCAGCAGTCTATTCTTGGACAGTGGTAATGAAAAACTGTTTTTT.

The rearrangement uses TRBV2 and TRBJ2-3, with TRBD2 matching 12 bases. The length of the CDR3 is 16 residues. CDR1 SNHLY and CDR2 FYNNEI come from the germline V gene. J was trimmed by 1 base and V by 6 bases; bases with no gene match: 5. The CDR3 is CASRGASGRGTDTQYF. The CDR3 nucleotides read TGTGCCAGCAGGGGGGCTAGCGGGAGGGGCACAGATACGCAGTATTTT.

V is TRBV6-5 and J is TRBJ2-2, with 7 nucleotides matching TRBD1. Germline V gives CDR1 MNHEY, CDR2 SVGAGI. J was trimmed by 2 bases and V by 6 bases; bases with no gene match: 3. The CDR3 is 14 residues long. The CDR3 region has the DNA TGTGCCAGCAGCCGACAGGGAAACACCGGGGAGCTGTTTTTT. Amino acid sequence: CASSRQGNTGELFF.

The chain recombines TRBV5-1 with TRBJ2-3, with TRBD1 as a possible D gene (6 bases). The ends were cut back, 6 bases at V and 1 base at J, with 18 bases in the middle. Germline V gives CDR1 SGHRS, CDR2 YFSETQ. This CDR3 region has 16 residues. Here the CDR3 reads CASTYGTRQGTDTQYF. The CDR3 DNA follows: TGCGCCAGCACATACGGAACAAGACAGGGCACAGATACGCAGTATTTT.